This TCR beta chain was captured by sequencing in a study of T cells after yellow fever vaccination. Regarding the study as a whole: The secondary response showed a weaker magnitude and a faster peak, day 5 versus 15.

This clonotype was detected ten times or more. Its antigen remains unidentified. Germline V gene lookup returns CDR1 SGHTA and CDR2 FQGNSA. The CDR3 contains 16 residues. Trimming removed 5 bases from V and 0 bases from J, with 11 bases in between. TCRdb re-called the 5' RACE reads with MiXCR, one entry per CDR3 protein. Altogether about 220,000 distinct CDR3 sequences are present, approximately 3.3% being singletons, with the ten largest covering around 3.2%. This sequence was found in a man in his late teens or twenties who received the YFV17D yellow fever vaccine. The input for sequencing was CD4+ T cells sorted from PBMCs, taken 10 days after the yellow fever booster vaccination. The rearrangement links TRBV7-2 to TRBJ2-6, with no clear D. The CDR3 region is CASSVSSGSGANVLTF. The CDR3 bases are TGTGCCAGCAGCGTTAGTTCGGGCTCTGGGGCCAACGTCCTGACTTTC. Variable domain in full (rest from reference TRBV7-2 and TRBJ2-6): GAGVSQSPSNKVTEKGKDVELRCDPISGHTALYWYRQSLGQGLEFLIYFQGNSAPDKSGLPSDRFSAERTGGSVSTLTIQRTQQEDSAVYLCASSVSSGSGANVLTFGAGSRLTVL.